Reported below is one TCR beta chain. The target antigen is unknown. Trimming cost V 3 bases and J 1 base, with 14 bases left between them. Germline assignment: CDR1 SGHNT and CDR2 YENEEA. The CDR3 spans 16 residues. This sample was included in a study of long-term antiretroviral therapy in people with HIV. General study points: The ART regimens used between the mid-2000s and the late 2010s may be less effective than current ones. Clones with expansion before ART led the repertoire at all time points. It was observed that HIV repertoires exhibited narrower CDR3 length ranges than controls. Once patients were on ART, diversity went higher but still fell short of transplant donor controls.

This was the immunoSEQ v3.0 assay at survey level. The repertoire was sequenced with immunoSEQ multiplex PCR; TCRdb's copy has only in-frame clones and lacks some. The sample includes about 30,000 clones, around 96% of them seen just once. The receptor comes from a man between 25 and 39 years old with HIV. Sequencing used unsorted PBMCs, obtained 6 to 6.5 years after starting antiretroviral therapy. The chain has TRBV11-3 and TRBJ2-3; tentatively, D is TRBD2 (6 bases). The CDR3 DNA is TGTGCCAGCAGCTTGGGACGGGGGACCTGCACAGATACGCAGTATTTT. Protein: CASSLGRGTCTDTQYF.